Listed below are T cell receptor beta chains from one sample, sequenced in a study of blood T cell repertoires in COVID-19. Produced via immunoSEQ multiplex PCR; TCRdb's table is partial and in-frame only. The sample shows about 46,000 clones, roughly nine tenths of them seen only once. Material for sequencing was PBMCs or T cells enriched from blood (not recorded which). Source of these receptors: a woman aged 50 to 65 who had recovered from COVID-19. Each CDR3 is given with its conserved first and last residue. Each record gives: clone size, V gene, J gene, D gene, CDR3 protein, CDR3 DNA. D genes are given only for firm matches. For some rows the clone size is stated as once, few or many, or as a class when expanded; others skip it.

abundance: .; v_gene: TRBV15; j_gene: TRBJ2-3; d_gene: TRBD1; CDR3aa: CATRDRDRETDTQYF; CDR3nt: TGTGCCACCAGAGACCGGGACAGGGAAACAGATACGCAGTATTTT
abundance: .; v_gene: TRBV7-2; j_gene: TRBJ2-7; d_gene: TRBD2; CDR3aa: CASSPRRAGTSGSGEQYF; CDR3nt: TGTGCCAGCAGCCCCCGGCGCGCCGGGACTAGCGGGAGTGGCGAGCAGTACTTC
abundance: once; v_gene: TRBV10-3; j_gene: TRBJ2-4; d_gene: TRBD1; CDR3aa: CAASGTGDDIQYF; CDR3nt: TGTGCCGCCTCCGGAACAGGGGACGACATTCAGTACTTC
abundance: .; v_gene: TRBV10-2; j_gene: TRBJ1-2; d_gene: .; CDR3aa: CASSESVSQGGYTF; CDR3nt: TGCGCCAGCAGTGAGTCGGTCTCGCAGGGTGGCTACACCTTC
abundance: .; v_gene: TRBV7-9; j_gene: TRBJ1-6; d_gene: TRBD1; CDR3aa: CASSRTGVNSPLHF; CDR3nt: TGTGCCAGCAGCCGGACAGGGGTTAATTCACCCCTCCACTTT
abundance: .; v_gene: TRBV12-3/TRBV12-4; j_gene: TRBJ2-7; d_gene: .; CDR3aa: CASRTLGGFEQYF; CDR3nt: TGTGCCAGCAGGACCCTGGGAGGTTTCGAGCAGTACTTC
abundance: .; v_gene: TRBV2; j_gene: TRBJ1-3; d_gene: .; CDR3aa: CASRYGTGNTIYF; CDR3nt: TGTGCCAGCAGATACGGGACTGGAAACACCATATATTTT
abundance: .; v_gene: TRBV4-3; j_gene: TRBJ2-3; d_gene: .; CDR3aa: CASSPEDSGIADTQYF; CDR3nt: TGCGCCAGCAGCCCGGAGGACTCGGGGATTGCAGATACGCAGTATTTT
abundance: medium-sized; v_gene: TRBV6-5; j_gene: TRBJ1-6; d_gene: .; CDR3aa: CASRASGNSPLHF; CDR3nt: TGTGCCAGCAGAGCGTCCGGGAATTCACCCCTCCACTTT
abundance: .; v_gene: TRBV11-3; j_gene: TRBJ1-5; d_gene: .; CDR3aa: CARRSRFVGRDMTSNQPQHF; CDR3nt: TGTGCCAGACGGTCTAGGTTTGTCGGCAGGGATATGACTAGCAATCAGCCCCAGCATTTT
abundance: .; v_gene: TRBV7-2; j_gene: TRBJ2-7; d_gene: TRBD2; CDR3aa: CASSFGPAGTYEQYF; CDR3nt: TGTGCCAGCAGCTTCGGGCCAGCGGGGACCTACGAGCAGTACTTC
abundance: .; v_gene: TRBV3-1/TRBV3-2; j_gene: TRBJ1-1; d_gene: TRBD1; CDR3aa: CASSPNRQGRAFF; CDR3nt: TGTGCCAGCAGCCCAAACAGACAGGGGCGAGCTTTCTTT
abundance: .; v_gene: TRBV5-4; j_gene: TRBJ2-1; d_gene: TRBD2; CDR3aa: CASSPGLAGDEQFF; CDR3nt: TGTGCCAGCAGTCCGGGACTAGCGGGGGATGAGCAGTTCTTC
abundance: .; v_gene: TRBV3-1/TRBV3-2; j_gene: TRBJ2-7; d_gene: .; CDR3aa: CASSQVPGKGSYEQYF; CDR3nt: TGTGCCAGCAGCCAAGTTCCAGGGAAAGGGTCCTACGAGCAGTACTTC
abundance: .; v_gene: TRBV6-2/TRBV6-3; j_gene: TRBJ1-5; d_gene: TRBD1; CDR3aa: CASSPDREPNQPQHF; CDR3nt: TGTGCCAGCAGTCCGGACAGGGAACCAAATCAGCCCCAGCATTTT
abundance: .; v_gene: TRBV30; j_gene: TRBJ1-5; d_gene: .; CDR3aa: CACEGDSNQPQHF; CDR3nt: TGTGCCTGCGAGGGGGATAGCAATCAGCCCCAGCATTTT
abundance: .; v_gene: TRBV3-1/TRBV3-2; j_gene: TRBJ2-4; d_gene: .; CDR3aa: CASSQEEKEKNIQYF; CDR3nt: TGTGCCAGCAGCCAAGAGGAGAAGGAGAAAAACATTCAGTACTTC
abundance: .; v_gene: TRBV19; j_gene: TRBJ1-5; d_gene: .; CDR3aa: CASSPLTGIHQPQHF; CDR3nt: TGTGCCAGTAGCCCCCTGACGGGAATTCATCAGCCCCAGCATTTT